This entry describes one TCR beta chain. The antigen remains undetermined. The data originate from a study of Ad26.COV2.S vaccination and SARS-CoV-2 variants. Study-level points and caveats: Substantial breadth in spike-specific CD8+ and CD4+ T cell responses was reportedly seen after vaccination. For non-spike TCRs, breadth in vaccine recipients resembled that in placebo recipients.

The CDR3 length is 16 residues. The germline CDR1 and CDR2 sequences are SGHRS and YFSETQ. Trimming removed 0 bases from V and 2 bases from J; junction bases left unmatched: 4. Profiled with immunoSEQ multiplex PCR; TCRdb holds only in-frame clones, not every one. The table records 350,000 to 400,000 clones, 70% to 90% of them present only once. The treatment is: 19 received Ad26.COV2.S at low or high dose, single or two shots; 5 received placebo; per-sample allocation not given. Repertoires come from day 63 after the first vaccine or placebo injection. The receptor comes from a person aged 18-60 years who received the Ad26.COV2.S COVID-19 vaccine or a placebo. Sample: peripheral blood, taken in a trial of Ad26.COV2.S vaccine versus placebo. This chain connects TRBV5-1 to TRBJ2-1, with TRBD2 matching over 8 bases. CDR3 amino acids: CASSLGGGTTYNEQFF. CDR3 nucleotide sequence: TGCGCCAGCAGCTTGGGCGGGGGGACGACCTACAATGAGCAGTTCTTC.